This TCR beta chain comes out of a study of cytomegalovirus exposure and HLA in healthy donors. Broader study findings: From TCR beta sequences, most subjects' HLA-A and HLA-B alleles were reportedly predicted accurately. Cytomegalovirus association was assigned to about 150 TCR beta chains.

PCR involved 60 Vbeta and 13 Jbeta primers. Method: immunoSEQ multiplex PCR; TCRdb's copy keeps in-frame clones and lacks some. The sample includes about 150,000 clones, about 75% of them seen just once. CDR1 LGHNA and CDR2 YNFKEQ come from the germline V gene. The CDR3 covers 19 residues. V was clipped by 2 bases and J by 5 bases; unmatched bases: 18. About this clone: Its target is unknown.

This clonotype was sampled from a man between 18 and 29 years old in good health and CMV-seropositive. The V call is TRBV4-2, the J call TRBJ2-5; 9 bases agree with TRBD2. Specimen: PBMCs. Here the CDR3 DNA reads TGTGCCAGCAGCCAACGGCGCGCTAGCGGGGATGAGACTCTGGAGACCCAGTACTTC. As protein: CASSQRRASGDETLETQYF.